The entry below describes one TCR beta chain. The antigen is not known. The sample originates from a study of CD8 T cells in ankylosing spondylitis. Whole-study results and caveats: Clones tied to disease were said to be significantly enriched in matched ankylosing spondylitis synovial fluid. Some of these motif variants have turned up before, in reports on reactive arthritis synovial fluid and blood. Within peripheral blood, clones linked to disease were CD8+ and relatively rare.

Libraries for TCR beta were made by quantitative 5'-RACE with molecular barcodes. TCRdb processed the 5' RACE reads anew with MiXCR; each CDR3 protein has one entry. Of roughly 230,000 distinct CDR3 sequences listed, 18% were seen once; the top ten hold roughly 34%. Sequencing used blood, either unsorted or a sorted T cell fraction (not recorded which). This receptor was obtained from a male donor with ankylosing spondylitis or in good health (not recorded which).

The CDR3 here is CASSSGQGSPYEQYF. The CDR3 DNA reads as TGTGCCAGCAGCTCTGGACAGGGGTCCCCCTACGAGCAGTACTTC. The V and J genes are TRBV13 and TRBJ2-7; 9 bases are a match to TRBD1. The germline gives CDR1 PRHDT, CDR2 FYEKMQ (reference sequence). The ends lost 4 bases at V and 2 bases at J; junction bases unmatched: 6. The CDR3 has 15 amino acids.